Each of the 8 T cell receptor beta chains below was sequenced from the same sample in a study of blood T cell repertoires in COVID-19 (dated by TCRdb to between 2020 and 2021). Libraries were made using the immunoSEQ multiplex PCR assay. This is the immuneACCESS table as TCRdb keeps it, with only in-frame sequences that have V and J called. A part of the clones is gone; compared with another copy, unresolved V genes explain less than half, and the rest is unexplained. For this sample there are roughly 440,000 clones; roughly 88% appear just once. The top ten clones comprise around 12% of the sample. The sample consisted of peripheral blood. These receptors all stem from a woman between 45 and 65 years old with COVID-19, enrolled during active disease.

This chain joins TRBV9 and TRBJ2-2, with 8 bases identical to TRBD1. This CDR3 is 15 amino acids long. V gave up 6 bases and J gave up 0 bases; unmatched junction bases: 4. CDR1 SGDLS and CDR2 YYNGEE come from the germline V gene. This CDR3 reads CASTETGANTGELFF. Here the CDR3 DNA reads TGTGCCAGCACCGAGACAGGGGCGAACACCGGGGAGCTGTTTTTT.

The chain is built from TRBV2 and TRBJ2-1; 7 positions match TRBD1. The CDR3 has 16 amino acids. V shed 2 bases, J shed 5 bases, and the junction held 9 bases outside the gene matches. Germline V gene sequence: CDR1 SNHLY, CDR2 FYNNEI. CDR3 sequence (DNA): TGTGCCAGCAGTGAAACGGGGACAGCTTTTGACAATGAGCAGTTCTTC. Residues: CASSETGTAFDNEQFF. Full variable domain (outside the CDR3, taken from reference TRBV2 and TRBJ2-1): EPEVTQTPSHQVTQMGQEVILRCVPISNHLYFYWYRQILGQKVEFLVSFYNNEISEKSEIFDDQFSVERPDGSNFTLKIRSTKLEDSAMYFCASSETGTAFDNEQFFGPGTRLTVL.

The chain recombines TRBV3-1 (or the pseudogene TRBV3-2) with TRBJ1-5; the D gene is possibly TRBD1 (6 bases). The germline V gene has CDR1 LGHDT and CDR2 YNNKEL (reference sequence). CDR3 length: 16 residues. Trimming removed 0 bases at V and 4 bases at J, with 13 bases between. The CDR3 DNA is TGTGCCAGCAGCCAAGATGAAGGGGGGGGGAATCAGCCCCAGCATTTT. It is translated as CASSQDEGGGNQPQHF.

This chain connects TRBV27 to TRBJ2-7, with D possibly being TRBD2 (5 bases). The CDR3 loop spans 14 amino acids. Germline V gene lookup returns CDR1 MNHEY and CDR2 SMNVEV (reference sequence). V shed 6 bases and J shed 7 bases, with 19 bases lying between them. The CDR3 reads CASSLPHTPGEQYF. CDR3 bases: TGTGCCAGCAGCCTACCTCATACCCCGGGGGAGCAGTACTTC.

The chain employs TRBV18 and TRBJ2-7; possible D gene TRBD2, 6 bases. V was cut by 3 bases and J by 2 bases, with 8 bases left in between. Germline V gene sequence: CDR1 KGHSH, CDR2 LQKENI. There are 13 residues in the CDR3. As DNA, the CDR3 is TGTGCCAGCTCACCCCCGGGGGCCTACGAGCAGTACTTC. As protein: CASSPPGAYEQYF.

The chain carries TRBV7-3 and TRBJ1-1; TRBD1 agrees at 7 bases. The CDR3 consists of 15 residues. The germline V gene has CDR1 SGHTA and CDR2 FQGTGA. The V gene end was trimmed by 5 bases and the J gene end by 2 bases; junction bases not matched to a gene: 8. The CDR3 here is CASSIPDRRNTEAFF. The CDR3, as DNA: TGTGCCAGCAGCATACCGGACAGGAGAAACACTGAAGCTTTCTTT.

V gene TRBV19 combines with J gene TRBJ1-1; no definite D call. Germline V CDR1 and CDR2: LNHDA, SQIVND (reference sequence). This CDR3 contains 14 residues. V was pared by 3 bases and J by 0 bases, with 8 bases between. The CDR3 reads CASSMADMNTEAFF. The CDR3 bases are TGTGCCAGTAGTATGGCTGATATGAACACTGAAGCTTTCTTT.

This chain joins TRBV24-1 and TRBJ1-1; 7 bases map to TRBD1. This CDR3 is built from 11 residues. Germline values: CDR1 KGHDR, CDR2 SFDVKD. J was trimmed by 8 bases and V by 10 bases; bases with no gene match: 6. The CDR3 region is CATSGGGEAFF. The CDR3 nucleotides read TGTGCCACTTCTGGAGGGGGCGAAGCTTTCTTT.